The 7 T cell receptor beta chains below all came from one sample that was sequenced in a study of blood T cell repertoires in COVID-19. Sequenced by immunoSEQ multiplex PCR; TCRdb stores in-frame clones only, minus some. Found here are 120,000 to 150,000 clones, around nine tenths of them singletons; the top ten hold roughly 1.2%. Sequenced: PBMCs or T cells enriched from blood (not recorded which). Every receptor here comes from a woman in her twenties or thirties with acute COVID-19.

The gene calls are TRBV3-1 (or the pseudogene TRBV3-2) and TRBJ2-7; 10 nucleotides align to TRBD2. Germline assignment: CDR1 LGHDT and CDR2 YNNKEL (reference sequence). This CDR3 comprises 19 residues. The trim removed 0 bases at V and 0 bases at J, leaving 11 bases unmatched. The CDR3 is CASSQDLHSGRPSSYEQYF. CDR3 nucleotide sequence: TGTGCCAGCAGCCAAGATCTTCATAGCGGGAGGCCTAGCTCCTACGAGCAGTACTTC.

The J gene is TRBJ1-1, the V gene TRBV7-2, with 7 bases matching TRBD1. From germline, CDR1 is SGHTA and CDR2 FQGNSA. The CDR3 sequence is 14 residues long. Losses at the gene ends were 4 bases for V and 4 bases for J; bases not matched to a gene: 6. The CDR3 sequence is CASSSTTGVTEAFF. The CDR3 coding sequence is TGTGCCAGCAGCTCAACCACAGGGGTCACTGAAGCTTTCTTT.

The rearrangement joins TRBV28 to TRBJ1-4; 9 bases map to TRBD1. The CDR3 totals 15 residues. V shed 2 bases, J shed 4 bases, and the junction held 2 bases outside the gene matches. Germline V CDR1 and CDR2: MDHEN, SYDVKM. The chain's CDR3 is CASSLGDRDNEKLFF. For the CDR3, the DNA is TGTGCCAGCAGTTTAGGGGACAGGGATAATGAAAAACTGTTTTTT.

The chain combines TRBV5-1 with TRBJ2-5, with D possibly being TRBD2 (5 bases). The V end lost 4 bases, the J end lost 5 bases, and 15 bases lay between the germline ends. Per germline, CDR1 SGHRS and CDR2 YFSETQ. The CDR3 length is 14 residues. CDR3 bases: TGCGCCAGCAGCCGATCCCCCTCGGGGGAGACCCAGTACTTC. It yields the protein CASSRSPSGETQYF.

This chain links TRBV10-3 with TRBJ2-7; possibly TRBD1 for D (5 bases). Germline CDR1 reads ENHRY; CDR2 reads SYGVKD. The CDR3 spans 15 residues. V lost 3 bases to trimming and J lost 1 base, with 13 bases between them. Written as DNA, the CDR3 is TGTGCCATCAGTGACCAATCGACAGTTTCCTACGAGCAGTACTTC. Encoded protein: CAISDQSTVSYEQYF.

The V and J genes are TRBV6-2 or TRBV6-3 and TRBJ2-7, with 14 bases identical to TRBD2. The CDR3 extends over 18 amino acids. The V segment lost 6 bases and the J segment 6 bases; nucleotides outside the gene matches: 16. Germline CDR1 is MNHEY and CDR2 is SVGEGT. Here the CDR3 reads CASSPVLGTSGSFSEQYF. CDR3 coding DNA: TGTGCCAGCAGCCCCGTATTGGGGACTAGCGGGAGTTTTTCCGAGCAGTACTTC.

CDR3 sequence: CASSSGGYEQYF. The CDR3, as DNA: TGTGCCAGCAGCTCCGGGGGATACGAGCAGTACTTC. This chain connects TRBV11-2 to TRBJ2-7; a weak D match, TRBD2 (6 bases). Trimming pared 4 bases from V and 4 bases from J, leaving 8 bases between. Per the germline V gene, CDR1 is SGHAT and CDR2 is FQNNGV. The CDR3 consists of 12 residues.